This T cell receptor beta chain was captured in a study of blood T cell repertoires in COVID-19. At the level of the study: Specimens from acute and convalescent COVID-19 originated in the United States, Italy and Spain.

Original processing notes: The authors estimated nucleated cell counts from reference gene primer amplification. Sequencing used immunoSEQ multiplex PCR; TCRdb keeps in-frame clones, though not all of them. V and J calls and clone size are copied from that table; D and trimming were computed from the DNA. Here the sample spans roughly 35,000 clones, about 87% being singletons. Input material: peripheral blood. The clonotype originates from a human donor in a cohort sampled during active COVID-19.

CDR3 residues: CASSQGTGSEKLFF. The CDR3 DNA is TGCGCCAGCAGCCAGGGTACAGGGAGCGAAAAACTGTTTTTT. The chain carries TRBV4-1 and TRBJ1-4; D possibly corresponds to TRBD1 (6 bases). The CDR3 totals 14 residues. V dropped 3 bases and J dropped 8 bases, with 13 bases sitting between them. In germline, CDR1 is MGHRA, CDR2 YSYEKL.